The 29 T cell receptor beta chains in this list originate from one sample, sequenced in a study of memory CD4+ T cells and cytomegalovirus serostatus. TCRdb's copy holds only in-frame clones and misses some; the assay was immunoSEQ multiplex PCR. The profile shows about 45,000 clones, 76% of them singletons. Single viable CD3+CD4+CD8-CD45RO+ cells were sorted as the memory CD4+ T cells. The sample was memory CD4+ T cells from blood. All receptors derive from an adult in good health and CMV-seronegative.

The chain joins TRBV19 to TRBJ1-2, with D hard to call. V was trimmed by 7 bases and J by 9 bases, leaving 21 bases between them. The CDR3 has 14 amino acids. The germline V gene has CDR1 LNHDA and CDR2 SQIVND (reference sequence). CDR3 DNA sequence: TGTGCCAGTAATATTCCCGGGGAAGTACGAAGCTACACCTTC. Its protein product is CASNIPGEVRSYTF.

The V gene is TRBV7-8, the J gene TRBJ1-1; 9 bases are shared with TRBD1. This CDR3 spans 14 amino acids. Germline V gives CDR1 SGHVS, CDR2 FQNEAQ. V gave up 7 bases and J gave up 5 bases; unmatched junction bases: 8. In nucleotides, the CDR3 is TGTGCCAGCACCAAACAGGGGGCGGTTACTGAAGCTTTCTTT. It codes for CASTKQGAVTEAFF.

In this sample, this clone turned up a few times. The CDR3 DNA sequence: TGTGCCAGTAGTCTCGACAGGACAGCCACTGAAGCTTTCTTT. Translated: CASSLDRTATEAFF. J is TRBJ1-1 and V is TRBV19, with D perhaps TRBD1 (6 bases). This CDR3 spans 14 amino acids. Trimming took off 5 bases at V and 4 bases at J, with 14 bases between the two ends. Germline-derived CDR1 and CDR2 are LNHDA and SQIVND (reference sequence).

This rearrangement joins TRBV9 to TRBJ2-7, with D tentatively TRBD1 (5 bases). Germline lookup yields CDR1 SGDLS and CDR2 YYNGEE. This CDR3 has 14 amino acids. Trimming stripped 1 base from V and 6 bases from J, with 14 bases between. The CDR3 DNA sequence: TGTGCCAGCAGCGTACAAACAGGTGGCGGCGAGCAGTACTTC. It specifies CASSVQTGGGEQYF.

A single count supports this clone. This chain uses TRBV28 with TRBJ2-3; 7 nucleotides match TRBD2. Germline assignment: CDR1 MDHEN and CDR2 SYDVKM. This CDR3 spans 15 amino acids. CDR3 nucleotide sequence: TGTGTAGTGCGGGGAGCGGGGAGGGTACCAGATACGCAGTATTTT. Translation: CVVRGAGRVPDTQYF.

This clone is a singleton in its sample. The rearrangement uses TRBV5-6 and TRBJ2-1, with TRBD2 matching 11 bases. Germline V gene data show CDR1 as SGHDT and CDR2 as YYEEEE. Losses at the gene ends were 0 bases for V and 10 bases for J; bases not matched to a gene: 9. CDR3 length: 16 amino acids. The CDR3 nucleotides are TGTGCCAGCAGCTTGGAACCTAGCGGGGGGTCTCTGGAGCAGTTCTTC. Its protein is CASSLEPSGGSLEQFF.

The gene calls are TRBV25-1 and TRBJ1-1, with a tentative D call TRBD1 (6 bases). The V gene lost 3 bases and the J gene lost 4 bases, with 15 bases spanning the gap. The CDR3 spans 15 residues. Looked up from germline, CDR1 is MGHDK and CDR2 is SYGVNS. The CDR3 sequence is CASSDPSGGSTEAFF. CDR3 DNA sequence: TGTGCCAGCAGTGACCCCTCGGGGGGCAGCACTGAAGCTTTCTTT.

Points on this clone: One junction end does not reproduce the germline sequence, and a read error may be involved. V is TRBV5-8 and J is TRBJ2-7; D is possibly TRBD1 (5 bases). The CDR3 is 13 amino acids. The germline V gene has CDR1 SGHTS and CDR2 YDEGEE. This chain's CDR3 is CASNLVGEIEQYF. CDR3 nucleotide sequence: TGTGCCAGCAACTTGGTAGGGGAAATAGAGCAGTACTTC.

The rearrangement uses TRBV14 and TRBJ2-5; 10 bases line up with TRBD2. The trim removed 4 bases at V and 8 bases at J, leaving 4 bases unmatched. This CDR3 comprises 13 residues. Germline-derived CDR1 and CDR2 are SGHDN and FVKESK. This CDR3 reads CASSRGLAITQYF. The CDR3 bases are TGTGCCAGCAGCCGGGGACTAGCGATAACCCAGTACTTC.

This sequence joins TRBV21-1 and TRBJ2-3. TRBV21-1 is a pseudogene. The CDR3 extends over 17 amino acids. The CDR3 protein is CASSKCNSGTDTDTQYF. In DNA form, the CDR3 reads TGTGCCAGCAGCAAATGTAACTCCGGGACGGACACAGATACGCAGTATTTT.

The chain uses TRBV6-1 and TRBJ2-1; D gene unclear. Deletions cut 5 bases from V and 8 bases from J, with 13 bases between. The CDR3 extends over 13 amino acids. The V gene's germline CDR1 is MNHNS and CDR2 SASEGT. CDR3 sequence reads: CASSLLSVDEQFF. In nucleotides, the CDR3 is TGTGCCAGCAGTCTCCTATCTGTCGATGAGCAGTTCTTC.

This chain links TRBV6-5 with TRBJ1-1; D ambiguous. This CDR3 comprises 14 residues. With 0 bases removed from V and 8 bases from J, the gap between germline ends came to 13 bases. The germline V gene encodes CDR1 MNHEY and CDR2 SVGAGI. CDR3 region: CASSYSIRAVEAFF. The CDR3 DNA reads TGTGCCAGCAGTTACTCGATTCGGGCAGTAGAAGCTTTCTTT.

The CDR3 DNA sequence: TGTGCCAGCAGCGTAGATAGTGGGGGGGCCGCCGGAAACACCATATATTTT. Translated: CASSVDSGGAAGNTIYF. The gene calls are TRBV9 and TRBJ1-3, with D possibly being TRBD1 (6 bases). The CDR3 loop spans 17 amino acids. Germline values: CDR1 SGDLS, CDR2 YYNGEE. V gave up 0 bases and J gave up 4 bases, with 17 bases separating them.

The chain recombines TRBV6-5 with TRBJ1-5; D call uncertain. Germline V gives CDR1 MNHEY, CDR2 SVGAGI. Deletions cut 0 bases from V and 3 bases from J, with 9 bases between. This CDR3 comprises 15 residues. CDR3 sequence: CASSYSSAANQPQHF. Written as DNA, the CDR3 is TGTGCCAGCAGTTACTCGTCGGCCGCCAATCAGCCCCAGCATTTT.

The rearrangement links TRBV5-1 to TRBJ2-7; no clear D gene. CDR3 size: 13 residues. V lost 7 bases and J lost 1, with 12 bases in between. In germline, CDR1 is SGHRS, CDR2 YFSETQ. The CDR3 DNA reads TGCGCCAGCCGACCCGGCCCTTCCTACGAGCAGTACTTC. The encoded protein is CASRPGPSYEQYF.

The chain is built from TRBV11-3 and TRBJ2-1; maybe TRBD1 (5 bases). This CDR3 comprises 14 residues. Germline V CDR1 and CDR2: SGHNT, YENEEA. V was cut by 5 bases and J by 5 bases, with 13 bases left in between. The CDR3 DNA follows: TGTGCCAGCAGCACCAGGGATCCTAACAATGAGCAGTTCTTC. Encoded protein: CASSTRDPNNEQFF.

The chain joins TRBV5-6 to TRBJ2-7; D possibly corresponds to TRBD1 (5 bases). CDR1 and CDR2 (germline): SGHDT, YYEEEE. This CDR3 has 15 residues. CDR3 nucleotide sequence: TGTGCTTTCCCAGCCGAGACAGAGACTCCCTACGAGCAGTACTTC. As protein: CAFPAETETPYEQYF.

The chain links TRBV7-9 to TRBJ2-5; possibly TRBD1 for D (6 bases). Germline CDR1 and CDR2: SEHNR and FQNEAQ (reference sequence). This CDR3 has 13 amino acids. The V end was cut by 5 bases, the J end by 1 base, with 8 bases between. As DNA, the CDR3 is TGTGCCAGCAGCATGGGGGCCCAAGAGACCCAGTACTTC. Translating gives CASSMGAQETQYF.

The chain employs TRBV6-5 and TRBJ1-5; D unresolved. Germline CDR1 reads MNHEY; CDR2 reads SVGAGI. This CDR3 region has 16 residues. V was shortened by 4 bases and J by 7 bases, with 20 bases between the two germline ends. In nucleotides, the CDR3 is TGTGCCAGCAGTTCGGCCTCAGTCCCCCAAGGGCAGCCCCAGCATTTT. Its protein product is CASSSASVPQGQPQHF.

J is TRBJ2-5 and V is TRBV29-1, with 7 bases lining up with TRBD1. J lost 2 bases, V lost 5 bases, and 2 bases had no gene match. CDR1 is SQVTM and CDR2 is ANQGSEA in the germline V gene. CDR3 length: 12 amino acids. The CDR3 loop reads CSVRDSQETQYF. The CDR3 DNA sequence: TGCAGCGTTCGGGACAGTCAAGAGACCCAGTACTTC. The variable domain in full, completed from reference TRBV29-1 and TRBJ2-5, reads SAVISQKPSRDICQRGTSLTIQCQVDSQVTMMFWYRQQPGQSLTLIATANQGSEATYESGFVIDKFPISRPNLTFSTLTVSNMSPEDSSIYLCSVRDSQETQYFGPGTRLLVL.

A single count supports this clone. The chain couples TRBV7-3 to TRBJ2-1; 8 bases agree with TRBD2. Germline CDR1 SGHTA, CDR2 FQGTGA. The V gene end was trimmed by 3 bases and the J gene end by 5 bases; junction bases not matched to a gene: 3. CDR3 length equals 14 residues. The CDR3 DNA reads TGTGCCAGCAGCTTGACGGGGGGGAACAATGAGCAGTTCTTC. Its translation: CASSLTGGNNEQFF.

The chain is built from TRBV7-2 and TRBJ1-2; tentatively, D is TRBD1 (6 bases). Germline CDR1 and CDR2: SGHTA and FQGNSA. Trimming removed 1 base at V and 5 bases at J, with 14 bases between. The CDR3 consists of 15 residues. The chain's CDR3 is CASSLVPQGGYGYTF. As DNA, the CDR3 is TGTGCCAGCAGCTTAGTGCCACAGGGCGGTTATGGCTACACCTTC.

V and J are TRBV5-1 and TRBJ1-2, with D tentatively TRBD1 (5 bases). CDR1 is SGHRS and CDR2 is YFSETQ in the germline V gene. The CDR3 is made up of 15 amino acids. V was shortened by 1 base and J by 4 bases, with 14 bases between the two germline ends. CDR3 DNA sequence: TGCGCCAGCAGCTTGTACGGGACTGCGAGCTATGGCTACACCTTC. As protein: CASSLYGTASYGYTF.

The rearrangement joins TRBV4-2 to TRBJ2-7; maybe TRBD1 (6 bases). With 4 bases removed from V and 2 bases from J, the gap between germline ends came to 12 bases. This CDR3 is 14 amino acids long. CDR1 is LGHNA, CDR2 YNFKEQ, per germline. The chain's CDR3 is CASSPETGPYEQYF. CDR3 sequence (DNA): TGTGCCAGCAGCCCGGAGACAGGTCCCTACGAGCAGTACTTC.

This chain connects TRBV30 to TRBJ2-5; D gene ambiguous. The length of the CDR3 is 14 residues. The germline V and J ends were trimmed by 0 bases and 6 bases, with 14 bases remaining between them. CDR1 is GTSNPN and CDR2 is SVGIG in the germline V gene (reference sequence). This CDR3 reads CAWSVGPGDKTQYF. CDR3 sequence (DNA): TGTGCCTGGAGTGTAGGTCCCGGAGATAAGACCCAGTACTTC.

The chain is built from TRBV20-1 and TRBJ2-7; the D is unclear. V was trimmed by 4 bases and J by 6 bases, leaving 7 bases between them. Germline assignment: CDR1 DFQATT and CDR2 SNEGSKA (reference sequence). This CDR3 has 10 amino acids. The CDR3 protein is CSATTIEQYF. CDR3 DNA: TGCAGTGCTACTACGATCGAGCAGTACTTC.

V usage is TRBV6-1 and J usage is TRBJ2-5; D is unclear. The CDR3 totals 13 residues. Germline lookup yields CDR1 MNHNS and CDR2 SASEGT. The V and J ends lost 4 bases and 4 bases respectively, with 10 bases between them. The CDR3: CASSAGPSETQYF. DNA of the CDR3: TGTGCCAGCAGTGCCGGGCCTTCAGAGACCCAGTACTTC.

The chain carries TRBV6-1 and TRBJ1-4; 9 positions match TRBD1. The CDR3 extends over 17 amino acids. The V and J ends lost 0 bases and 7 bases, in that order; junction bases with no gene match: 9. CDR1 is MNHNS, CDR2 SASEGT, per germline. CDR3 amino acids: CASSEALLATGGEKLFF. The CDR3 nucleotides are TGTGCCAGCAGTGAAGCGCTTCTCGCGACAGGGGGTGAAAAACTGTTTTTT.

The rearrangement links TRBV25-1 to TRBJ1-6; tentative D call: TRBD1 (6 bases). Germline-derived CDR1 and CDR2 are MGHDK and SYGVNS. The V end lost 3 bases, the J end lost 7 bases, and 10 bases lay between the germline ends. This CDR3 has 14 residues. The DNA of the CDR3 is TGTGCCAGCAGTGAGACCCAGGGGAATTCACCCCTCCACTTT. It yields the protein CASSETQGNSPLHF.